This T cell receptor beta chain originates from a study of blood T cell repertoires in COVID-19 (dated by TCRdb to the early 2020s). General notes on the study: Collaborator samples came from the United States, Italy and Spain and covered acute and convalescent phases of COVID-19. The material from the prospective study consisted of cDNA or gDNA derived from T cells, B-cell-depleted T cells, or PBMCs. Subjects who had been exposed to COVID-19, were actively infected with it, or had recovered from it provided the deeply sampled blood TCRbeta repertoires that made up the dataset. The repertoires were released in a freely available public database meant as a resource for research on the immune response to SARS-CoV-2. The samples were drawn from two sources: the first 160 participants of the ongoing ImmuneRACE study, and over 950 subjects contributed by 6 global collaborators. Sample metadata almost always included a de-identified subject ID, COVID-19 status, age in years and sex. Where available, HLA class I and class II types were obtained from metadata supplied by the sample provider rather than from assay-based typing.

Between the V and J ends, shortened by 1 base and 4 bases respectively, the junction contains 4 bases. The CDR3 covers 12 residues, taking in both the cysteine and the phenylalanine. Only the CDR3 DNA is retained, 36 bases long and in frame from the first base. Enrolling through a virtual design, the prospective study's participants ranged in age from roughly 18 to 90 years and lived across about two dozen United States geographic areas. To assign participants to cohorts, the prospective study relied on clinical history that participants themselves reported in a screening survey and a study questionnaire. For ImmuneRACE Cohort 3, a participant was defined as recovered based on two consecutive negative NP/OP PCR tests, clearance by a healthcare professional, or resolution of symptoms. In the prospective study, whole blood, serum and a nasopharyngeal or oropharyngeal swab were collected from each participant by mobile phlebotomists. Over a roughly two-month period, participants in the prospective study had the option of providing additional blood draws and questionnaires. Before DNA extraction, prospective study blood samples were shipped either frozen or at room temperature.

TCRbeta CDR3 regions were amplified from genomic DNA by means of the immunoSEQ Assay, a bias-controlled multiplex PCR. In the authors' own workflow: The number of nucleated cells in each sample was estimated from the amplification of reference gene primers within the assay. Sequence reads were collapsed and filtered to measure the absolute abundance of every unique TCRbeta CDR3 rearrangement. For each sample, productive Simpson clonality was calculated as the square root of Simpson's diversity index over productive rearrangements. Here the immuneACCESS table is served through TCRdb, limited to in-frame sequences with V and J called. Missing clones are a known gap in these copies; in checked studies unresolved V genes cover under half, and the rest lacks a known reason. From that table come the V and J calls and clone size; the DNA was used to work out D and trimming. In this sample the table shows some 330,000 clones, roughly four fifths of which occur a single time. Approximately 5% of the sample is in the top ten clones.

What the work shows at the level of the full study, not this receptor alone: The quantity of clinical and demographic metadata differed by source and by participant and was supplied without curation.

The table lists this clone with a few counts. The antigen it binds to is not known. It has no much larger one-base neighbor in the sample; base qualities were not kept. The receptor chain draws on TRBV12-3 or TRBV12-4 and TRBJ1-2, with the D gene uncertain. The sample comprised PBMCs or T cells enriched from blood (not recorded which). The sequence was obtained from a woman aged 45-65 years who had recovered from COVID-19. This receptor has the CDR3 CASSLGVYGYTF. The nucleotide sequence is TGTGCCAGCAGTTTAGGAGTCTATGGCTACACCTTC.